This TCR beta chain was observed in a study of T cells after yellow fever vaccination. Points from the study as a whole: Most clones from primary vaccination were detected again post-booster (just under 97% CD4, approximately 90% CD8). A small share of clonotypes appeared in both CD4 and CD8 compartments. Abundant bulk-derived clonotypes could contaminate FACS-sorted repertoires.

From germline, CDR1 is SEHNR and CDR2 FQNEAQ (reference sequence). This CDR3 contains 15 residues. V lost 5 bases, J lost 5 bases, and 18 bases lay in between. About this clonotype: Its antigen is currently unknown.

Template-switching 5'RACE yielded the TCR cDNA; a universal primer site and UMIs were added in the process. TCRdb called the 5' RACE reads again in MiXCR, with one record for every CDR3 protein. The repertoire holds 120,000 or so distinct CDR3 sequences, with roughly 9% as singletons. This receptor was obtained from a young man who received the YFV17D yellow fever vaccine. This chain links TRBV7-9 with TRBJ2-5; D ambiguous. Sequencing used CD8+ T cells sorted from PBMCs, obtained on the day of the yellow fever booster vaccination. The CDR3 loop reads CASSPGERAKETQYF. DNA for the CDR3: TGTGCCAGCAGCCCTGGGGAAAGGGCTAAGGAGACCCAGTACTTC.